This T cell receptor (beta chain) was observed in a study of blood T cell repertoires in COVID-19. Source study methods: Estimates of nucleated cell counts were drawn from the amplification of reference gene primers. Repertoires were generated with immunoSEQ multiplex PCR, while TCRdb's copy carries only in-frame clones and drops some. V and J calls plus clone size are reproduced from that table; the DNA served to infer D and trimming. The sample holds under 140,000 clones, approximately 82% seen once. J lost 4 bases, V lost 0 bases, and 7 bases had no gene match. CDR3 length: 16 residues. Germline V CDR1 and CDR2: MNHEY, SVGEGT.

Sequenced material: peripheral blood. This chain connects TRBV6-2 or TRBV6-3 to TRBJ2-3; 7 nucleotides align to TRBD1. The origin of this receptor is a woman over 75 with acute or convalescent COVID-19. The CDR3 nucleotides read TGTGCCAGCAGTTACTCGTCCAGGGGGTTGGCAGATACGCAGTATTTT. Protein sequence: CASSYSSRGLADTQYF.